This T cell receptor beta chain is from a study of Ad26.COV2.S vaccination and SARS-CoV-2 variants. Overall study: Ad26.COV2.S given intramuscularly, once or twice 56 days apart.

This clone was recorded only once. Its antigen remains unidentified. CDR3 length: 16 amino acids. Germline assignment: CDR1 LNHNV and CDR2 YYDKDF (reference sequence). The V end lost 0 bases, the J end lost 1 base, and 9 bases lay between the germline ends. Study-wide findings and caveats: Spike-specific TCR breadth was greater in vaccine than placebo recipients.

Treatment specified: some 19 received Ad26.COV2.S at low or high dose, single or two shots; about 5 received placebo; per-sample allocation not given. Material that was analyzed had been drawn on day 63 after the first vaccine or placebo injection. Adults aged 18-55 years in Boston included the donor. Libraries were prepared by immunoSEQ multiplex PCR; TCRdb keeps only in-frame clonotypes and omits some of them. The sample yields roughly 380,000 clones, 88% seen once. The rearrangement joins TRBV15 to TRBJ1-4, with TRBD1 as a possible D gene (5 bases). The TCR originated in a person aged 18-65 years who received the Ad26.COV2.S COVID-19 vaccine or a placebo. This material consisted of peripheral blood, taken in a trial of Ad26.COV2.S vaccine versus placebo. The CDR3 reads CATSRDHGGTNEKLFF. CDR3 DNA sequence: TGTGCCACCAGCAGAGATCACGGGGGAACTAATGAAAAACTGTTTTTT.